The present entry profiles one T cell receptor (beta chain) with its context. Its antigen is undetermined. Repertoires were generated with immunoSEQ multiplex PCR, while TCRdb's copy carries only in-frame clones and drops some. Seen here are some 30,000 clones, 70% to 80% observed once, and the top ten hold around an eighth. The CDR3 length is 14 residues. Deletions cut 3 bases from V and 4 bases from J, with 10 bases between. Germline CDR1 MDHEN, CDR2 SYDVKM. This record comes from a study of radiotherapy plus CTLA-4 blockade in lung cancer. As for the study in general: With roughly 30% of patients having disease control, objective responses were seen in about 17%. General observations from the study: Blood saw expansion of tumor-derived TCR clones after radiotherapy plus ipilimumab.

This chain uses TRBV28 with TRBJ1-5, with D maybe TRBD1 (5 bases). Sequenced here: peripheral blood, sampled from a patient treated with radiotherapy plus ipilimumab. The clonotype comes from a human donor with non-small cell lung cancer that progressed on radiotherapy plus ipilimumab. This CDR3 reads CASSFMTENQPQHF. CDR3 DNA sequence: TGTGCCAGCAGTTTTATGACAGAAAATCAGCCCCAGCATTTT.